This passage covers 10 T cell receptor beta chains from one sample sequenced in a study of shared clonotypes between healthy human individuals. Sequencing used immunoSEQ multiplex PCR; TCRdb keeps in-frame clones, though not all of them. The data contain under 200,000 clones, approximately 92% of them singletons. Sequenced sample: naive CD4+ T cells sorted from blood. As for subset: CD45RA+ positively selected. These TCRs come from a young woman in good health.

The chain couples TRBV28 to TRBJ2-7, with 11 bases lining up with TRBD2. Trimming took 7 bases from V and 6 from J; bases not matched to a gene: 8. The CDR3 length is 14 residues. Germline V gene sequence: CDR1 MDHEN, CDR2 SYDVKM. Here the CDR3 reads CASITSGSVPEQYF. CDR3 in DNA: TGTGCCAGCATTACTAGCGGGAGTGTTCCCGAGCAGTACTTC.

This chain connects TRBV5-6 to TRBJ2-7; tentatively, D is TRBD1 or TRBD2 (5 bases each). Trimming took off 1 base at V and 0 bases at J, with 14 bases between the two ends. This CDR3 comprises 16 residues. Germline V CDR1 and CDR2: SGHDT, YYEEEE. The CDR3 DNA is TGTGCCAGCAGCTTGTGGGGGACGGAAGACTCCTACGAGCAGTACTTC. Protein product: CASSLWGTEDSYEQYF.

This chain uses TRBV5-5 with TRBJ1-2, with TRBD1 as a possible D gene (5 bases). The CDR3 length is 16 residues. Germline CDR1 is SGHKS and CDR2 is YYEKEE (reference sequence). V was pared by 2 bases and J by 4 bases, with 18 bases between. The CDR3 nucleotides read TGTGCCAGCAGCTTCAGGGTTGAGTACGAGGGCTATGGCTACACCTTC. It translates to CASSFRVEYEGYGYTF.

The chain is built from TRBV7-9 and TRBJ1-1; no reliable D call. The CDR3 spans 14 residues. Germline assignment: CDR1 SEHNR and CDR2 FQNEAQ (reference sequence). Trimming shortened V by 4 bases and J by 1 base, and 10 bases separated the two germline ends. Written as DNA, the CDR3 is TGTGCCAGCAGCTCCGTCGTTGGGAACACTGAAGCTTTCTTT. Translated, it gives CASSSVVGNTEAFF.

This clone occurred once. This rearrangement joins TRBV5-6 to TRBJ1-2; the D gene is possibly TRBD1 (5 bases). The germline V gene has CDR1 SGHDT and CDR2 YYEEEE. Trimming took 2 bases from V and 2 from J, leaving 13 bases between them. This CDR3 region has 15 residues. CDR3 DNA: TGTGCCAGCAGCTTACTCCCCGGGGGAAACTATGGCTACACCTTC. It codes for CASSLLPGGNYGYTF.

This clone was seen just once. J is TRBJ1-5 and V is TRBV5-1; D ambiguous. The germline V and J ends were trimmed by 3 bases and 1 base, with 14 bases remaining between them. Germline values: CDR1 SGHRS, CDR2 YFSETQ. This CDR3 contains 16 residues. The CDR3 is CASSSQPTGSNQPQHF. The CDR3 nucleotides read TGCGCCAGCAGCTCCCAACCTACGGGAAGCAATCAGCCCCAGCATTTT.

CDR3 region: CASRLDMNSYEQYF. CDR3 nucleotides: TGTGCCAGCAGATTGGACATGAACTCCTACGAGCAGTACTTC. V gene TRBV2 combines with J gene TRBJ2-7, with D possibly matching TRBD1 (5 bases). From germline, CDR1 is SNHLY and CDR2 FYNNEI. The CDR3 contains 14 residues. Trimming stripped 6 bases from V and 0 bases from J, with 12 bases between.

V usage is TRBV7-9 and J usage is TRBJ1-6; TRBD1 matches at 10 bases. This CDR3 region has 14 residues. Germline trimming cut 4 bases from V and 13 bases from J; bases unmatched to any gene: 7. Germline V gene lookup returns CDR1 SEHNR and CDR2 FQNEAQ (reference sequence). CDR3 residues: CASSSTGGGKPLHF. DNA for the CDR3: TGTGCCAGCAGCTCGACAGGGGGCGGAAAGCCCCTCCACTTT. The complete variable domain, with remaining parts taken from reference TRBV7-9 and TRBJ1-6, reads DTGVSQNPRHKITKRGQNVTFRCDPISEHNRLYWYRQTLGQGPEFLTYFQNEAQLEKSRLLSDRFSAERPKGSFSTLEIQRTEQGDSAMYLCASSSTGGGKPLHFGNGTRLTVT.

The chain is built from TRBV29-1 and TRBJ2-5; D remains ambiguous. The J call may not be correct, given that the DNA end is closer to TRBJ2-7. The CDR3 is 13 amino acids. The germline V gene has CDR1 SQVTM and CDR2 ANQGSEA. CDR3 nucleotides: TGCAGCGTGAGTTCCCCGCCGACCTACGAGCAGTACTTC. As protein: CSVSSPPTYEQYF.

CDR3 residues: CASNKEWGSGAEQFF. The CDR3 DNA reads TGTGCCAGCAACAAAGAGTGGGGCAGCGGGGCTGAGCAGTTCTTC. The J gene is TRBJ2-1, the V gene TRBV13; the match to TRBD2 covers 7 bases. The germline gives CDR1 PRHDT, CDR2 FYEKMQ (reference sequence). The J segment lost 9 bases and the V segment lost 7 bases, leaving 15 bases of the junction unmatched. This CDR3 is 15 amino acids long. Based on the CDR3 plus reference TRBV13 and TRBJ2-1, the full variable domain is AAGVIQSPRHLIKEKRETATLKCYPIPRHDTVYWYQQGPGQDPQFLISFYEKMQSDKGSIPDRFSAQQFSDYHSELNMSSLELGDSALYFCASNKEWGSGAEQFFGPGTRLTVL.